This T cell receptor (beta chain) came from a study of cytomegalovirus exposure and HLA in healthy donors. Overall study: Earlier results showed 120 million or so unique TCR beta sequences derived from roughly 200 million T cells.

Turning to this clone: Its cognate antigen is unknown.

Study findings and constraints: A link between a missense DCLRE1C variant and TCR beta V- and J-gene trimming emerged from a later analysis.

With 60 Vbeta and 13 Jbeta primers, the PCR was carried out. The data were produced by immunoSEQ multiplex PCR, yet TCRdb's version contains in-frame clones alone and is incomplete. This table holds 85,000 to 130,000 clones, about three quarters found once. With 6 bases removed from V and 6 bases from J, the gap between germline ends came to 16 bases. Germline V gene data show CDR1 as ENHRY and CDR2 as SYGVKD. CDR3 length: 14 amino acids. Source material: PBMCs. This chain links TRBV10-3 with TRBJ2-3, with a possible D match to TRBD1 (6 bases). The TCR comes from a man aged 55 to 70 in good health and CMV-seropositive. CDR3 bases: TGTGCCATCAGCACCGGGACATTCGACGATACGCAGTATTTT. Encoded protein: CAISTGTFDDTQYF.